The entry below describes one TCR beta chain. This sample was included in a study of blood T cell repertoires in COVID-19. As processed by the authors: Amplifying reference gene primers gave estimates of nucleated cell counts. Profiling relied on immunoSEQ multiplex PCR, and the TCRdb table lists in-frame clones only, not all of them. V and J calls plus clone size are reproduced from that table; the DNA served to infer D and trimming. Among roughly 400,000 clones listed, 85% to 90% were seen once. Individuals drawn from approximately 26 US areas were about 18 to 95 years old. The origin of this receptor is a man in his thirties or forties who had recovered from COVID-19. Sequencing used PBMCs or T cells enriched from blood (not recorded which).

CDR3 DNA sequence: TGCGCCAGCAGCCAAGTTTCAGATGGCTCTGGCTACACCTTC. Protein product: CASSQVSDGSGYTF. The chain recombines TRBV4-1 with TRBJ1-2; D gene unclear. Trimming took 1 base from V and 7 from J, leaving 13 bases between them. This CDR3 region has 14 residues. Germline CDR1 and CDR2: MGHRA and YSYEKL.